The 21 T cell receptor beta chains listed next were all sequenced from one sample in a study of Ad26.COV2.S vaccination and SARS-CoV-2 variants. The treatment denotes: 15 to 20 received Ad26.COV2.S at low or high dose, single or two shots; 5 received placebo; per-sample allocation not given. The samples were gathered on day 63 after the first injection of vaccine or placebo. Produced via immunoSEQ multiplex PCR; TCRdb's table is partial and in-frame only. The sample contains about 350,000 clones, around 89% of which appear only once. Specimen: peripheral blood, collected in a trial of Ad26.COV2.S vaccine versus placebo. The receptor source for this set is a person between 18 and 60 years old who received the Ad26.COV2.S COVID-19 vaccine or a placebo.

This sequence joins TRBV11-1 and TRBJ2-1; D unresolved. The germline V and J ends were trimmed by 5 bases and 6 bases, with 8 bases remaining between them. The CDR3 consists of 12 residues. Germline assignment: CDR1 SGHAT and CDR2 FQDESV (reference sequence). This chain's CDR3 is CASSLASNEQFF. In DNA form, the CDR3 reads TGTGCCAGCAGCCTGGCGAGCAATGAGCAGTTCTTC.

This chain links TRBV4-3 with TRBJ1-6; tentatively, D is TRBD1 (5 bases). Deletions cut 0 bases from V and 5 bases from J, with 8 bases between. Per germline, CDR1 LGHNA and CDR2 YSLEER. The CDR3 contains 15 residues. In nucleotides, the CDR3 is TGCGCCAGCAGCCAAGATGCAGGGAATAATTCACCCCTCCACTTT. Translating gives CASSQDAGNNSPLHF.

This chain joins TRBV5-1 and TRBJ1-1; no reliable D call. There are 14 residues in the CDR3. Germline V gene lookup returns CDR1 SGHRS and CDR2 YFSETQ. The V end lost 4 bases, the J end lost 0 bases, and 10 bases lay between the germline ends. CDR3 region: CASSGQVMNTEAFF. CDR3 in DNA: TGCGCCAGCAGCGGCCAGGTAATGAACACTGAAGCTTTCTTT. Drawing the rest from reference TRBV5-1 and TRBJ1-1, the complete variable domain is KAGVTQTPRYLIKTRGQQVTLSCSPISGHRSVSWYQQTPGQGLQFLFEYFSETQRNKGNFPGRFSGRQFSNSRSEMNVSTLELGDSALYLCASSGQVMNTEAFFGQGTRLTVV.

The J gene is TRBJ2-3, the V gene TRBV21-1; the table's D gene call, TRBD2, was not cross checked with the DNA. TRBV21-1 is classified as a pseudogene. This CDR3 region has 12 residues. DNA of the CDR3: TGTGCCAGCAGCAATAGAACAGATACGCAGTATTTT. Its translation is CASSNRTDTQYF.

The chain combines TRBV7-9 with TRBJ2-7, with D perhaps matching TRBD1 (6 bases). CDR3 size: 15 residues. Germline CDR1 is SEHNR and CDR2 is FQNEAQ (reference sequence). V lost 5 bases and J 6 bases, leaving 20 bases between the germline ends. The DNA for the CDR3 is TGTGCCAGCAGCGCTCTCAGGGACAATTCCCCCGAGCAGTACTTC. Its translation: CASSALRDNSPEQYF. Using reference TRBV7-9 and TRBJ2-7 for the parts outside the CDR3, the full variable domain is DTGVSQNPRHKITKRGQNVTFRCDPISEHNRLYWYRQTLGQGPEFLTYFQNEAQLEKSRLLSDRFSAERPKGSFSTLEIQRTEQGDSAMYLCASSALRDNSPEQYFGPGTRLTVT.

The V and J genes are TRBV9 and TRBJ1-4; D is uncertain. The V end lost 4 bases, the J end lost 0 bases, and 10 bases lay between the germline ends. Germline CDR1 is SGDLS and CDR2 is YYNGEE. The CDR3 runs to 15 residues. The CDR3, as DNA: TGTGCCAGCAGCCCAGAAGCTGCAACTAATGAAAAACTGTTTTTT. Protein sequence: CASSPEAATNEKLFF.

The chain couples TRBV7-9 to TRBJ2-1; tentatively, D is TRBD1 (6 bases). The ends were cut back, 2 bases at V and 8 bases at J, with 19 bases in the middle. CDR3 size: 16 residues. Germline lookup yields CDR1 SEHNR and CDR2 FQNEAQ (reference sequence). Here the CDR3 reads CASSLRAAGVGHEQFF. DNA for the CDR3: TGTGCCAGCAGCTTAAGAGCAGCAGGGGTCGGCCATGAGCAGTTCTTC.

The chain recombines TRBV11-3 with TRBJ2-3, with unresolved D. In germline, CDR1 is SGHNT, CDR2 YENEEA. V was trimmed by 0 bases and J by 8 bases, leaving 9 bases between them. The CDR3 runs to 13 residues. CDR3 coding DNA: TGTGCCAGCAGCTTAGACCAGGAGAGTACGCAGTATTTT. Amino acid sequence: CASSLDQESTQYF.

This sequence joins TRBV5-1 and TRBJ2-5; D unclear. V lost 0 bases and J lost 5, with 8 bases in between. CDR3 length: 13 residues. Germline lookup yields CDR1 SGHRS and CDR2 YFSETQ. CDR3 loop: CASSLELGETQYF. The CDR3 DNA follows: TGCGCCAGCAGCTTGGAGCTGGGGGAGACCCAGTACTTC.

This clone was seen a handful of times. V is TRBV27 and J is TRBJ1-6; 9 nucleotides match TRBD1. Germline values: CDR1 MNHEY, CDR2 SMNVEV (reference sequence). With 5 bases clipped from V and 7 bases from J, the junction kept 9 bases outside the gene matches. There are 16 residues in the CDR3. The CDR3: CASSPGTGPSNSPLHF. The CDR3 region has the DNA TGTGCCAGCAGTCCGGGGACAGGGCCTTCCAATTCACCCCTCCACTTT.

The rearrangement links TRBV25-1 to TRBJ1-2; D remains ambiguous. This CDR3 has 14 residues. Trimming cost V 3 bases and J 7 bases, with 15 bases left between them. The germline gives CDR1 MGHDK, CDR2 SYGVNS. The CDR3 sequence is CASSDPGSLSGYTF. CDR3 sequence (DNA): TGTGCCAGCAGTGATCCGGGGTCCCTCAGTGGCTACACCTTC.

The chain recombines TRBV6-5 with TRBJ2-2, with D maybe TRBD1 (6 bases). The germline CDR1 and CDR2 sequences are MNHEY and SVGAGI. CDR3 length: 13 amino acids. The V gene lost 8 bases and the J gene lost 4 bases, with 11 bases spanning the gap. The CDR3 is CASLGQPTGELFF. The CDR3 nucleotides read TGTGCCAGCTTGGGACAACCCACCGGGGAGCTGTTTTTT.

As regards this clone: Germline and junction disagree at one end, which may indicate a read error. The DNA for the CDR3 is TGTGCCAGCAGCTCGGGGGGGACTAGCGAGTACAGTGAGCAGTTCTTC. Protein sequence: CASSSGGTSEYSEQFF. The rearrangement links TRBV11-3 to TRBJ2-1; TRBD2 matches at 10 bases. The CDR3 totals 16 residues. Germline V gives CDR1 SGHNT, CDR2 YENEEA.

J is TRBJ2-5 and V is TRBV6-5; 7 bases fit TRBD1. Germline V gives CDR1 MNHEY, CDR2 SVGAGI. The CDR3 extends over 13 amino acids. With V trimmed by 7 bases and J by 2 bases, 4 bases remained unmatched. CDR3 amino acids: CASTWDRQETQYF. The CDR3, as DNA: TGTGCCAGCACCTGGGACAGACAAGAGACCCAGTACTTC.

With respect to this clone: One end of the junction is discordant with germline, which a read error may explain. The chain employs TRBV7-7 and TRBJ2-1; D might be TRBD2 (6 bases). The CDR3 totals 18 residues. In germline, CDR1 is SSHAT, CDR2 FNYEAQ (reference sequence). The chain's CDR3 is CASSSLLGGRSSYNEQFF. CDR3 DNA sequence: TGTGCTAGCAGCTCACTACTGGGGGGTAGGAGCTCCTACAATGAGCAGTTCTTC.

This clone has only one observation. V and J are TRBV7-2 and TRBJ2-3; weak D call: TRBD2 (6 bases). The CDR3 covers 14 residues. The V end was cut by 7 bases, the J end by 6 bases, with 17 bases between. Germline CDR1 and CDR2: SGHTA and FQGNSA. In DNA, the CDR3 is TGTGCCAGCATTCCGGGACTGCTGCGTGATACGCAGTATTTT. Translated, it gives CASIPGLLRDTQYF.

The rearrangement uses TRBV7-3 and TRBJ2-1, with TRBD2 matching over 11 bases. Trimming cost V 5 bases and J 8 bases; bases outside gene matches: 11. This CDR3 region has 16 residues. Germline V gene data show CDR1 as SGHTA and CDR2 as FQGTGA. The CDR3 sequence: CASSPLAGGVRDEQFF. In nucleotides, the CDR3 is TGTGCCAGCAGCCCTTTAGCGGGAGGGGTTAGGGATGAGCAGTTCTTC.

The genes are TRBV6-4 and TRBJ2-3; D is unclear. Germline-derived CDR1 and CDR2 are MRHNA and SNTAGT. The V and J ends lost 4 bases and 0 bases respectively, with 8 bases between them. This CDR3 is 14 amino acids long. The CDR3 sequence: CASSATTSTDTQYF. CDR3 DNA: TGTGCCAGCAGTGCAACCACTAGCACAGATACGCAGTATTTT.

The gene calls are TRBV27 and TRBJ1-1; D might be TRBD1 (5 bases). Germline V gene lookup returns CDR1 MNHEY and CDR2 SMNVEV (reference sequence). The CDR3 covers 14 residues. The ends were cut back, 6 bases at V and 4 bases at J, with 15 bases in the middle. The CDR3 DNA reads TGTGCCAGCAGATCTCTGGGGGATGTCACTGAAGCTTTCTTT. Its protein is CASRSLGDVTEAFF.

The CDR3 region is CASSPTRAGEYEQYF. The CDR3 region has the DNA TGTGCCAGCTCACCAACCAGGGCGGGAGAATACGAGCAGTACTTC. This chain connects TRBV18 to TRBJ2-7, with 7 positions matching TRBD2. V dropped 2 bases and J dropped 4; count of bases not matched to a gene: 8. The CDR3 runs to 15 residues. Germline V gives CDR1 KGHSH, CDR2 LQKENI.

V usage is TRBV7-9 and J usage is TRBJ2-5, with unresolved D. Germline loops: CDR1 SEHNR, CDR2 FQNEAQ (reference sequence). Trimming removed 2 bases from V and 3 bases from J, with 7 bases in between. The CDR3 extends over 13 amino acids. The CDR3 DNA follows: TGTGCCAGCAGCTTAAGGCAGGAAGAGACCCAGTACTTC. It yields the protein CASSLRQEETQYF.